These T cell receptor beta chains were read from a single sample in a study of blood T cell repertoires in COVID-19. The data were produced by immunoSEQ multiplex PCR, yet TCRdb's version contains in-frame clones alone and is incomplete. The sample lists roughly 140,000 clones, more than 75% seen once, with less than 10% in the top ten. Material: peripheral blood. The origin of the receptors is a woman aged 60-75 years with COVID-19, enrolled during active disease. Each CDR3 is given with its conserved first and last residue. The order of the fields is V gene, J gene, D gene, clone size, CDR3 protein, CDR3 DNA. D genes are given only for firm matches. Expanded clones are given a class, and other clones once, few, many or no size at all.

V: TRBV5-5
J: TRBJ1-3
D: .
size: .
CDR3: CASSLGRQNSGNTIYF
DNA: TGTGCCAGCAGCTTGGGAAGACAGAACTCTGGAAACACCATATATTTT

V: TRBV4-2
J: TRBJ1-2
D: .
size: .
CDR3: CASSQGWANRGYTF
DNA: TGTGCCAGCAGCCAAGGCTGGGCCAACCGTGGCTACACCTTC

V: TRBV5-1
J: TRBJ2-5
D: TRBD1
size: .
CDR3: CASSTEGTGQETQYF
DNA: TGCGCCAGCAGCACCGAAGGGACAGGCCAAGAGACCCAGTACTTC

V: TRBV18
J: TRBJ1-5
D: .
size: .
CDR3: CASSATGNQPQHF
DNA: TGTGCCAGCTCAGCAACGGGTAATCAGCCCCAGCATTTT

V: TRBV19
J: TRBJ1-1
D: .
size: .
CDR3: CASSNLGPINTEAFF
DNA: TGTGCCAGTAGTAATTTGGGGCCCATCAACACTGAAGCTTTCTTT

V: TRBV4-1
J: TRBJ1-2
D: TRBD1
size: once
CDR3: CASSPEDRVRAYGYTF
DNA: TGCGCCAGCAGCCCTGAAGACAGGGTGAGAGCCTATGGCTACACCTTC

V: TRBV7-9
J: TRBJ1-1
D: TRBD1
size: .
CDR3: CASSHRGTEAFF
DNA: TGTGCCAGCAGCCACAGGGGCACTGAAGCTTTCTTT

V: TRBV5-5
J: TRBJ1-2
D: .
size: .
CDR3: CASSLGQGLGYGYTF
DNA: TGTGCCAGCAGCCTGGGGCAGGGTCTAGGCTATGGCTACACCTTC

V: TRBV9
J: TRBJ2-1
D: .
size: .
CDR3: CASSFNFGSDSYNEQFF
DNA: TGTGCCAGCAGCTTTAACTTCGGGTCCGATTCCTACAATGAGCAGTTCTTC

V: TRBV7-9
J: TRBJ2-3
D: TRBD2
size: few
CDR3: CASSLAGGDTQYF
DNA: TGTGCCAGCAGCTTAGCGGGGGGGGATACGCAGTATTTT

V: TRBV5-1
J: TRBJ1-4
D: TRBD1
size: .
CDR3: CASSLLSGGNNEKLFF
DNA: TGCGCCAGCAGCCTCCTTTCAGGGGGTAATAATGAAAAACTGTTTTTT

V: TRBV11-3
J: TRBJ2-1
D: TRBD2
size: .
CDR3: CASSLAAAGGGHEQFF
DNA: TGTGCCAGCAGCTTAGCGGCGGCGGGAGGAGGCCATGAGCAGTTCTTC

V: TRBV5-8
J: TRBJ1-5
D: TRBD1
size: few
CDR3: CASSKGGWQPQHF
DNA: TGTGCCAGCAGCAAAGGGGGCTGGCAGCCCCAGCATTTT

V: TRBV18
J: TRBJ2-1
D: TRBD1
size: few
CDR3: CASSSDRGRVDNEQFF
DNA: TGTGCCAGCTCATCCGACAGGGGGCGGGTGGATAATGAGCAGTTCTTC

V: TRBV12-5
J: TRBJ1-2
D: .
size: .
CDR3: CASGGGVLGYGYTF
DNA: TGTGCTAGTGGGGGAGGGGTATTAGGCTATGGCTACACCTTC

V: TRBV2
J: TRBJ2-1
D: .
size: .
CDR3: CASTLRDPRMGNEQFF
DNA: TGTGCCAGCACCCTTCGGGATCCGAGAATGGGGAATGAGCAGTTCTTC

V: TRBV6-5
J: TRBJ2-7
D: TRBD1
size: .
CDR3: CASSYGRGTGLYEQYF
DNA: TGTGCCAGCAGTTATGGTAGAGGGACAGGGCTCTACGAGCAGTACTTC

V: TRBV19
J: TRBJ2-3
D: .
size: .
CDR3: CASSYRDLTDTQYF
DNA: TGTGCCAGTAGTTACCGGGATCTCACAGATACGCAGTATTTT

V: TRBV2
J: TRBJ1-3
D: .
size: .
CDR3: CASSGYRTLSGNTIYF
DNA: TGTGCCAGCAGTGGGTACAGAACACTCTCTGGAAACACCATATATTTT

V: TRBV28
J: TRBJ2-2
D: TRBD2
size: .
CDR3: CASSHGGGANGELFF
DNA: TGTGCCAGCAGTCATGGGGGAGGGGCGAACGGGGAGCTGTTTTTT

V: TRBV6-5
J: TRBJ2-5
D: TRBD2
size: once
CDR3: CASSPGLAVGTQYF
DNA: TGTGCCAGCAGCCCCGGACTAGCAGTGGGGACCCAGTACTTC

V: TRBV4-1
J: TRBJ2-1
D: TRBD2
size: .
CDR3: CASSESEREFFNEQFF
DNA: TGCGCCAGCAGCGAGTCGGAGCGGGAGTTCTTCAATGAGCAGTTCTTC

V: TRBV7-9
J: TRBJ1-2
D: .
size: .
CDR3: CASSFTDTDGYTF
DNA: TGTGCCAGCAGCTTCACGGACACGGATGGCTACACCTTC

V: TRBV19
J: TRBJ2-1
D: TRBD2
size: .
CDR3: CASSIWGGTSGSYNEQFF
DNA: TGTGCCAGTAGTATTTGGGGGGGTACTAGCGGGAGTTACAATGAGCAGTTCTTC

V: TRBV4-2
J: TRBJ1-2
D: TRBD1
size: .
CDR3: CASSQRDRGNYGYTF
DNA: TGTGCCAGCAGCCAAAGGGACAGGGGAAACTATGGCTACACCTTC

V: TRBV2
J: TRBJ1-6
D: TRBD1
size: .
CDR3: CASSEGTGGSPLHF
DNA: TGTGCCAGCAGTGAGGGGACAGGGGGTTCACCCCTCCACTTT

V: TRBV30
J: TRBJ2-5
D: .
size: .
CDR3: CAWSEQGQETQYF
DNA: TGTGCCTGGAGTGAGCAGGGGCAAGAGACCCAGTACTTC

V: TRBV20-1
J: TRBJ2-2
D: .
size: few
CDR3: CSAVSSGELFF
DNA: TGCAGTGCCGTTAGCTCTGGGGAGCTGTTTTTT

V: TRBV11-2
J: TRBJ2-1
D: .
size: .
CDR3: CASRQMRLVYNEQFF
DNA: TGTGCCAGCAGACAGATGCGACTAGTATACAATGAGCAGTTCTTC

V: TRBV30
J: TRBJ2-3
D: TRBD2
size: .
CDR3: CAWRLAGGTDTQYF
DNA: TGTGCCTGGCGACTAGCGGGGGGCACAGATACGCAGTATTTT

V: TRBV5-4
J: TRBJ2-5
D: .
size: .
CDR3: CASSLRQGTETQYF
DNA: TGTGCCAGCAGCTTGCGCCAGGGCACGGAGACCCAGTACTTC

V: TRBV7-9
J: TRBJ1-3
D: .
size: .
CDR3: CASSLNVAGRSGNTIYF
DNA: TGTGCCAGCAGCTTAAATGTGGCAGGGCGCTCTGGAAACACCATATATTTT

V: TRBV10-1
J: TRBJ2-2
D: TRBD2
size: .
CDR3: CASSESSLAGAIGELFF
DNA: TGCGCCAGCAGTGAGTCGAGTCTAGCGGGAGCAATCGGGGAGCTGTTTTTT

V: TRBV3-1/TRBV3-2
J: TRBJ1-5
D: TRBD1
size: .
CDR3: CASSSGQLSNQPQHF
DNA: TGTGCCAGCAGCTCGGGACAGTTAAGCAATCAGCCCCAGCATTTT

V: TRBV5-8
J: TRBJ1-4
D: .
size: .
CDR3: CASSLFRQAEKLFF
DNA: TGTGCCAGCAGCCTCTTTAGGCAGGCTGAAAAACTGTTTTTT

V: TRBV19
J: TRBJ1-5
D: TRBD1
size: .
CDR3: CASSRRGTGNQPQHF
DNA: TGTGCCAGTAGTAGACGAGGGACAGGCAATCAGCCCCAGCATTTT

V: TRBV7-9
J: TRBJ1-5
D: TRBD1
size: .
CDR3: CASSPGQFNQPQHF
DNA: TGTGCCAGCAGCCCGGGACAGTTCAATCAGCCCCAGCATTTT

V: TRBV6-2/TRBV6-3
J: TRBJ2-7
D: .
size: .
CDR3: CASSSLFRDWNYEQYF
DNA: TGTGCCAGCAGTTCCTTATTCCGGGACTGGAACTACGAGCAGTACTTC

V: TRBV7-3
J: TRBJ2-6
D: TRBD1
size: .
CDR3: CASSPRRGLGANVLTF
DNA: TGTGCCAGCAGCCCCAGAAGGGGGCTCGGGGCCAACGTCCTGACTTTC

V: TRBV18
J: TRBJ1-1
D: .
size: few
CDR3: CASSPGQGNMNTEAFF
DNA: TGTGCCAGCTCACCTGGGCAGGGGAACATGAACACTGAAGCTTTCTTT

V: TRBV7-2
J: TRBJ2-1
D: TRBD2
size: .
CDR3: CASSPRLAGSYNEQFF
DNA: TGTGCCAGCAGCCCCAGACTAGCGGGAAGCTACAATGAGCAGTTCTTC

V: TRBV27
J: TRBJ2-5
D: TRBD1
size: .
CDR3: CASTHAGGETQYF
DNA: TGTGCCAGCACCCACGCAGGGGGAGAGACCCAGTACTTC

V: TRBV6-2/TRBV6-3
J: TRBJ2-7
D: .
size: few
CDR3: CASSYVLYEQYF
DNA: TGTGCCAGCAGTTACGTTCTCTACGAGCAGTACTTC

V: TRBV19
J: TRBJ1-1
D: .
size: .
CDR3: CASTFRGADTEAFF
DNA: TGTGCCAGTACCTTTCGGGGGGCAGACACTGAAGCTTTCTTT

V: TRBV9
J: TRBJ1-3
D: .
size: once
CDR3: CASSVSAGGNTIYF
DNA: TGTGCCAGCAGCGTCTCAGCGGGTGGAAACACCATATATTTT

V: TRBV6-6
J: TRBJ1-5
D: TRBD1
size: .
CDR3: CASRLGQGRGYQAQHF
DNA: TGTGCCAGCAGACTCGGACAGGGACGGGGATATCAGGCCCAGCATTTT

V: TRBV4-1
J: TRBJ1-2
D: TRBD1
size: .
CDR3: CASSHTGRDREGYTF
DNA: TGCGCCAGCAGCCATACGGGGCGGGACAGGGAGGGCTACACCTTC

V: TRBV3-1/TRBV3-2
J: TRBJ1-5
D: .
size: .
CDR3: CASSQDLGDSPPQHF
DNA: TGTGCCAGCAGCCAAGATCTGGGAGATTCCCCGCCCCAGCATTTT

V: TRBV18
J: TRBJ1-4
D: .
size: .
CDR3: CASSLQGPNEKLFF
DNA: TGTGCCAGCTCACTACAGGGTCCTAATGAAAAACTGTTTTTT

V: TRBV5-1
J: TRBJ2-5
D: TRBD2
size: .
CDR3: CASSPGLAGIQETQYF
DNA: TGCGCCAGCAGCCCAGGACTAGCGGGGATACAAGAGACCCAGTACTTC

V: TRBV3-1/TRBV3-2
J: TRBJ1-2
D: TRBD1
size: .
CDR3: CASSQRPDRGSGYTF
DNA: TGTGCCAGCAGCCAAAGGCCTGACAGGGGCAGTGGCTACACCTTC

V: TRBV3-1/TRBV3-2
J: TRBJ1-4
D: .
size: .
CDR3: CASSQDGLPGEKLFF
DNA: TGTGCCAGCAGCCAAGACGGTCTCCCGGGTGAAAAACTGTTTTTT

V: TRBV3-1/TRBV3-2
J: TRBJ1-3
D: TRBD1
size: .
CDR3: CASSRTGVFNTIYF
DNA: TGTGCCAGTAGCCGGACAGGGGTTTTCAACACCATATATTTT